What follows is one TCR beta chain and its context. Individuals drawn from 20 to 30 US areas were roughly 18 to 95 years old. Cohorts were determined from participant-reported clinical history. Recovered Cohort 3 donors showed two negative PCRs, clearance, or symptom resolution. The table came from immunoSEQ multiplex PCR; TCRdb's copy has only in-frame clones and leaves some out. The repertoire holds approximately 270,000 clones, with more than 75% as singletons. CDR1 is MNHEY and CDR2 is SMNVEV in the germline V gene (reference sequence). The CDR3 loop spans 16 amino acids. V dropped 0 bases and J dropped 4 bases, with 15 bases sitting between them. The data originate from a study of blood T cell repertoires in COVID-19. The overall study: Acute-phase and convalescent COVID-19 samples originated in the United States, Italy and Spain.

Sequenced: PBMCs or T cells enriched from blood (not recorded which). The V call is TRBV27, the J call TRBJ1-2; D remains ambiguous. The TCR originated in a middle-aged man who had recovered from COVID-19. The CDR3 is CASSLSGPGGGYGYTF. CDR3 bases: TGTGCCAGCAGTTTATCGGGTCCCGGAGGTGGCTATGGCTACACCTTC.